Listed below are T cell receptor beta chains from one sample, sequenced in a study of cytomegalovirus exposure and HLA in healthy donors. Data came from immunoSEQ multiplex PCR; TCRdb stores just in-frame clones and leaves some out. This sample carries 80,000 to 95,000 clones, under 80% of them seen once, and the ten largest clones take almost 6%. What was sequenced was PBMCs. The receptors derive from a man between 18 and 35 years old in good health and CMV-seropositive. The conserved cysteine and the conserved F or W are not part of the CDR3 here. Some rows have no size entry. The others give once, few or many, or a class for an expanded clone.

v_gene	abundance	j_gene	len	CDR3aa
TRBV4-1	.	TRBJ1-2	15	ASSQDPLAQGGYGYT
TRBV5-1	.	TRBJ1-5	12	ASSLDSRDQPQH
TRBV14	.	TRBJ2-7	9	ASSLRYEQY
TRBV11-2	.	TRBJ1-4	12	ASSSQGTNEKLF
TRBV11-2	.	TRBJ2-1	13	ASSRDWVSSNEQF
TRBV5-6	.	TRBJ2-3	11	ASSRPWGDTQY
TRBV7-9	.	TRBJ2-2	14	ASSQGQGIFAGELF
TRBV5-4	.	TRBJ2-1	13	ASSLIWSRYNEQF
TRBV6-1	.	TRBJ2-7	13	ASRQLAVYSYEQY
TRBV6-1	once	TRBJ1-5	14	ASSERGTQGNQPQH
TRBV5-1	.	TRBJ2-5	11	ASSLEGGETQY
TRBV5-1	.	TRBJ2-1	13	ASSLKPTGDNEQF
TRBV28	.	TRBJ2-7	10	ASTLPGYEQY
TRBV28	.	TRBJ2-4	13	ASSRRDLAKNIQY
TRBV29-1	.	TRBJ2-1	12	SVGKEVSYNEQF
TRBV27	once	TRBJ2-7	10	ASSLPGGEQY
TRBV5-1	.	TRBJ1-1	14	ASSLNPAGSDTEAF
TRBV29-1	.	TRBJ2-2	11	SVDSQDTGELF
TRBV7-8	.	TRBJ1-2	10	ASSQGLYGYT
TRBV7-2	.	TRBJ1-2	13	ASSLGPGGYYGYT
TRBV9	.	TRBJ2-1	14	ASSVGPAGGPSEQF
TRBV29-1	.	TRBJ1-1	11	SAGGQTSTEAF
TRBV5-1	.	TRBJ2-2	14	ASSQTSGRAGGELF
TRBV2	.	TRBJ2-2	10	ASSAGFWELF
TRBV9	.	TRBJ2-3	13	ASSVSGSFRDTQY
TRBV7-2	.	TRBJ1-5	11	ASSQRQGAPQH
TRBV5-1	few	TRBJ2-7	14	ASSRTGGTSSYEQY
TRBV6-1	.	TRBJ1-1	12	ASSGPSRATEAF
TRBV14	.	TRBJ2-7	13	ASSRLQGAEYEQY
TRBV7-7	.	TRBJ2-1	13	ASSLSGTSGSRQF
TRBV28	.	TRBJ1-5	14	ASTVTGTGGWQPQH
TRBV7-7	.	TRBJ2-7	11	ASSLDGGGEQY
TRBV6-5	.	TRBJ1-2	10	ASSLRTGGYT